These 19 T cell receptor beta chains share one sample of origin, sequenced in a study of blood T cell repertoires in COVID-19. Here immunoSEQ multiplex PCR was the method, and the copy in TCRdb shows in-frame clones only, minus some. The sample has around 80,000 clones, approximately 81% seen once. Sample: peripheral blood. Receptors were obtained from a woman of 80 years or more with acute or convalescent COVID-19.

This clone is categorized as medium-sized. Written as DNA, the CDR3 is TGCGCCAGCAGCCCCAGACAGGGGTCCCCCTACGAGCAGTACTTC. Its protein is CASSPRQGSPYEQYF. This chain connects TRBV4-1 to TRBJ2-7, with 8 nucleotides matching TRBD1. Per germline, CDR1 MGHRA and CDR2 YSYEKL. V trimming: 4 bases; J trimming: 2 bases; junction bases outside the gene matches: 7. The CDR3 spans 15 residues.

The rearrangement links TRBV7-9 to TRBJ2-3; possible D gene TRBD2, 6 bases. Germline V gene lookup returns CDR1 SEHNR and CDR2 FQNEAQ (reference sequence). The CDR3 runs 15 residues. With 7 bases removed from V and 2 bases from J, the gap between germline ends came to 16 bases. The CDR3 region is CASKRGGVLTDTQYF. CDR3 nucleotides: TGTGCCAGCAAGAGGGGCGGGGTTCTCACAGATACGCAGTATTTT.

The DNA of the CDR3 is TGTGCCATCAGTGAGGGGGGGGGCCCAAAAGAGACCCAGTACTTC. Translating it yields CAISEGGGPKETQYF. The chain couples TRBV10-3 to TRBJ2-5, with D possibly TRBD2 on 7 matching bases. Germline lookup yields CDR1 ENHRY and CDR2 SYGVKD. Trimming pared 2 bases from V and 3 bases from J, leaving 13 bases between. The CDR3 length is 15 residues.

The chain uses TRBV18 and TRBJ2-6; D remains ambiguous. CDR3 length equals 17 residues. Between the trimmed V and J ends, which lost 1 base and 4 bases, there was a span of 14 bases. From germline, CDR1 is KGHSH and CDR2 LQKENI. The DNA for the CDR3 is TGTGCCAGCTCACCACAAGCTACGACTGTGGGGGCCAACGTCCTGACTTTC. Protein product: CASSPQATTVGANVLTF. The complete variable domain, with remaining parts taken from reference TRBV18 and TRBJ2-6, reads NAGVMQNPRHLVRRRGQEARLRCSPMKGHSHVYWYRQLPEEGLKFMVYLQKENIIDESGMPKERFSAEFPKEGPSILRIQQVVRGDSAAYFCASSPQATTVGANVLTFGAGSRLTVL.

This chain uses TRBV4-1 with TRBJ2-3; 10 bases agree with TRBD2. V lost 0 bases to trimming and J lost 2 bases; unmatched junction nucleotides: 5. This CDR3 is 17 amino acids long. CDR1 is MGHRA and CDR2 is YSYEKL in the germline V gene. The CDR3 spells CASSQDSGTSDTDTQYF. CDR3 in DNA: TGCGCCAGCAGCCAAGACTCTGGGACTAGCGACACAGATACGCAGTATTTT.

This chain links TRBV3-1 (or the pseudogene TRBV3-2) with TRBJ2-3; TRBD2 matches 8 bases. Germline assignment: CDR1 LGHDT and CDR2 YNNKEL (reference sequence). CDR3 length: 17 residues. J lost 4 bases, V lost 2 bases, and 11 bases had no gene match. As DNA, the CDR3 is TGTGCCAGCAGCCAAACGCGCGGGGGGACGCACGCAGATACGCAGTATTTT. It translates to CASSQTRGGTHADTQYF.

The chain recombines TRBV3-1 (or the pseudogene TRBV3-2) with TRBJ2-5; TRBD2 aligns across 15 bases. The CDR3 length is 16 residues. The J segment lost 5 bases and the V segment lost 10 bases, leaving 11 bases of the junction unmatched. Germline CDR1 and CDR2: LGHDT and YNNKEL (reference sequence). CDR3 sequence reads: CATRPGTSGGRETQYF. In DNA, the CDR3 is TGTGCCACCAGACCCGGGACTAGCGGGGGGCGGGAGACCCAGTACTTC.

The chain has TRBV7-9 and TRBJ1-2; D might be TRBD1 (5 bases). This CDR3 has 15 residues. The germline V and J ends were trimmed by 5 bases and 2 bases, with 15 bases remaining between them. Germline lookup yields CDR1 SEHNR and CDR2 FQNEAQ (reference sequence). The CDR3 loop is CASSPGGWDNYGYTF. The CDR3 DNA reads TGTGCCAGCAGCCCGGGGGGTTGGGACAACTATGGCTACACCTTC.

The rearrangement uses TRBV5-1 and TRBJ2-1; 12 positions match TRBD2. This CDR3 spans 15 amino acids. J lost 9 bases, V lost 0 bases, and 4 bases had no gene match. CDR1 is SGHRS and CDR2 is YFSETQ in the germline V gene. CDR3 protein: CASSLGTSGDIEQFF. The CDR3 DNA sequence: TGCGCCAGCAGCTTGGGGACTAGCGGGGACATTGAGCAGTTCTTC.

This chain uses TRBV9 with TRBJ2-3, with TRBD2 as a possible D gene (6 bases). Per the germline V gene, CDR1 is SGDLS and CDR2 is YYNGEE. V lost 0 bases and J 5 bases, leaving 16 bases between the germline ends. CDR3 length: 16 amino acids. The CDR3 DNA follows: TGTGCCAGCAGCGTAGGAATGTGGGGGGTTGGAGATACGCAGTATTTT. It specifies CASSVGMWGVGDTQYF. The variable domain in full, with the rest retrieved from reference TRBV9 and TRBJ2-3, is DSGVTQTPKHLITATGQRVTLRCSPRSGDLSVYWYQQSLDQGLQFLIQYYNGEERAKGNILERFSAQQFPDLHSELNLSSLELGDSALYFCASSVGMWGVGDTQYFGPGTRLTVL.

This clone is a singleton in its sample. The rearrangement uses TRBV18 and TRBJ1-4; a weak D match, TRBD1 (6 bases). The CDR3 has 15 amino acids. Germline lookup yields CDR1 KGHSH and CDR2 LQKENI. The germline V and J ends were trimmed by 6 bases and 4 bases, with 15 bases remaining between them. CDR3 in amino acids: CASSAGATVNEKLFF. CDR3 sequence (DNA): TGTGCCAGCTCGGCAGGGGCGACGGTTAATGAAAAACTGTTTTTT.

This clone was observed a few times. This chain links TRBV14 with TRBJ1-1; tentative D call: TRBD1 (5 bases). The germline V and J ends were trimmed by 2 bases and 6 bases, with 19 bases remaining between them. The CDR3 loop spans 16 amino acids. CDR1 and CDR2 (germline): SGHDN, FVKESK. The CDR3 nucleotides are TGTGCCAGCAGCCAAAGGGCGGGACCCAGAGGGGCTGAAGCTTTCTTT. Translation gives CASSQRAGPRGAEAFF.

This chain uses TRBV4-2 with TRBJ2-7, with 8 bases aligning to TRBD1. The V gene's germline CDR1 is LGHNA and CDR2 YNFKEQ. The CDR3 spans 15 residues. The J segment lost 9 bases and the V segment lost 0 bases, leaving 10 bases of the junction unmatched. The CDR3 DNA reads TGTGCCAGCAGCCAAGATGGCAGGGGGCTGGACGGGCAGTACTTC. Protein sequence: CASSQDGRGLDGQYF.

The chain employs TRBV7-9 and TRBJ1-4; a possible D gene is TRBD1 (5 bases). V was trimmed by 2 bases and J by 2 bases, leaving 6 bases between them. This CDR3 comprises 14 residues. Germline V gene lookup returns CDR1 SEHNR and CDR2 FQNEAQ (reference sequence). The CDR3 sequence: CASSLRGTNEKLFF. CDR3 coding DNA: TGTGCCAGCAGCTTACGGGGGACTAATGAAAAACTGTTTTTT.

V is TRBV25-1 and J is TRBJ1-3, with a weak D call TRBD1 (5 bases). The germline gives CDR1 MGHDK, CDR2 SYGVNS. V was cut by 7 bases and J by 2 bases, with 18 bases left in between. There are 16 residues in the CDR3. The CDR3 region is CASIAQGQGTGNTIYF. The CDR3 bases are TGTGCCAGCATTGCTCAGGGTCAGGGCACTGGAAACACCATATATTTT.

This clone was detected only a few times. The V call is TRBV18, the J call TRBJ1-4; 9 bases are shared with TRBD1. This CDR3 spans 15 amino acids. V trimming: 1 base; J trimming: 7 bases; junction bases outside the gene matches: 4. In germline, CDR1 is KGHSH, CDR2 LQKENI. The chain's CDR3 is CASSPQETGGEKLFF. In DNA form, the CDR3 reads TGTGCCAGCTCACCACAGGAGACAGGGGGTGAAAAACTGTTTTTT. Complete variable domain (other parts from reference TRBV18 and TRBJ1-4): NAGVMQNPRHLVRRRGQEARLRCSPMKGHSHVYWYRQLPEEGLKFMVYLQKENIIDESGMPKERFSAEFPKEGPSILRIQQVVRGDSAAYFCASSPQETGGEKLFFGSGTQLSVL.

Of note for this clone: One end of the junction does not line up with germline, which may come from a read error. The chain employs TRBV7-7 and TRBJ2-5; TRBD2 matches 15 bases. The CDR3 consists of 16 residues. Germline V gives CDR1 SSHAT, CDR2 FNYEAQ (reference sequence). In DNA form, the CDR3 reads TGTGCTAGCAGCTTAGGACTAGCGGGGGGGCAAGAGACCCAGTACTTC. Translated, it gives CASSLGLAGGQETQYF.

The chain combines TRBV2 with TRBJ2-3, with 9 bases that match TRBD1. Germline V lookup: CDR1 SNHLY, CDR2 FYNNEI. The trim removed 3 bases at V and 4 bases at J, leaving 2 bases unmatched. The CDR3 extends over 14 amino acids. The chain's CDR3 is CASSDRDRADTQYF. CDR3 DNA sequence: TGTGCCAGCAGTGATCGGGACAGGGCAGATACGCAGTATTTT.

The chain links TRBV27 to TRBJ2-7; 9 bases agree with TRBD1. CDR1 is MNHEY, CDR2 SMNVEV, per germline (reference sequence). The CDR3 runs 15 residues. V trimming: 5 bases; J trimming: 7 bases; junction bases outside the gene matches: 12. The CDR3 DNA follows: TGTGCCAGCAGTGGAACCGGGACAGGGTTGCAAGAGCAGTACTTC. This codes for CASSGTGTGLQEQYF.